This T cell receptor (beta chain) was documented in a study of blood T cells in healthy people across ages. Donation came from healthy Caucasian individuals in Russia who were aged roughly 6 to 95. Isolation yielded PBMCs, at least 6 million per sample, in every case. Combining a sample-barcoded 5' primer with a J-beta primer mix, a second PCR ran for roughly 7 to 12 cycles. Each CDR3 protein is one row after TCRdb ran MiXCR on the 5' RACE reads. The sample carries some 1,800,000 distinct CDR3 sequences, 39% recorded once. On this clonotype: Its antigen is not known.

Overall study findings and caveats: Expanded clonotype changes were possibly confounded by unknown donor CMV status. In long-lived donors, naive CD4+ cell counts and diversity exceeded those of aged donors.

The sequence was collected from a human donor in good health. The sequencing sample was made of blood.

Here the CDR3 reads CASNLLGQGPYGYTF. The DNA for the CDR3 is TGTGCCAGCAACCTACTCGGACAGGGACCATATGGCTACACCTTC. The chain carries TRBV6-1 and TRBJ1-2, with 8 bases lining up with TRBD1. V trimming: 7 bases; J trimming: 5 bases; junction bases outside the gene matches: 12. CDR1 and CDR2 (germline): MNHNS, SASEGT. The CDR3 runs 15 residues.